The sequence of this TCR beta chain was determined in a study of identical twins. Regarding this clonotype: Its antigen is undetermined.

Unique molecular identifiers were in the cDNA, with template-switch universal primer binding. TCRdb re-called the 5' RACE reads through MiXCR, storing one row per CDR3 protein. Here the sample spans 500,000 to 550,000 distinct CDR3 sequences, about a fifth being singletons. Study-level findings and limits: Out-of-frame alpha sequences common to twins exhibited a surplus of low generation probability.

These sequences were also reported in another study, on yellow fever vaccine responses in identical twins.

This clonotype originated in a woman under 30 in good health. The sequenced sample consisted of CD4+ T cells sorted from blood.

The CDR3 protein is CASRPGTGSSYEQYF. The CDR3 bases are TGCGCCAGCAGGCCCGGGACAGGGAGCTCCTACGAGCAGTACTTC. The chain is built from TRBV5-1 and TRBJ2-7, with 9 bases aligning to TRBD1. The J segment lost 0 bases and the V segment lost 5 bases, leaving 6 bases of the junction unmatched. Germline values: CDR1 SGHRS, CDR2 YFSETQ. This CDR3 is 15 amino acids long.